The 16 T cell receptor beta chains reported below all come from one sample, sequenced in a study of PD-1 blockade in classical Hodgkin lymphoma (dated by TCRdb to the early 2020s). Libraries were prepared through the immunoSEQ multiplex PCR assay. TCRdb carries this immuneACCESS record with in-frame sequences only. Its versions omit some clonotypes, under half of them owing to an unresolved V gene in the studies checked, with the rest unexplained. This sample lists 9,500 to 14,000 clones; 84% were detected once. The ten largest make up approximately 38% of the sample. This specimen's time point label, interpreted: cycle 1 day 1 (C1D1), immediately before nivolumab initiation. All trial patients had relapsed after autologous stem cell transplantation, with cohorts A, B and C differing in prior brentuximab vedotin exposure. Magnetic negative selection with a Miltenyi CD8+ T cell isolation kit was used to purify CD8+ T cells from thawed PBMCs.

The sequenced sample was CD8+ T cells from blood, obtained at baseline. These receptors all come from a human donor with classical Hodgkin lymphoma.

The chain carries TRBV7-9 and TRBJ2-1; tentatively, D is TRBD1 (5 bases). Deletions cut 6 bases from V and 10 bases from J, with 22 bases between. This CDR3 has 15 residues. The germline V gene has CDR1 SEHNR and CDR2 FQNEAQ (reference sequence). Here the CDR3 reads CASSHPMDGQKEQFF. Here the CDR3 DNA reads TGTGCCAGCAGTCATCCGATGGACGGACAAAAGGAGCAGTTCTTC.

V is TRBV18 and J is TRBJ1-2; D perhaps matches TRBD1 (5 bases). Trimming removed 0 bases from V and 5 bases from J, with 13 bases in between. The length of the CDR3 is 15 residues. Germline V lookup: CDR1 KGHSH, CDR2 LQKENI. This CDR3 is CASSPPAGFWYGYTF. The CDR3 DNA follows: TGTGCCAGCTCACCACCGGCAGGGTTCTGGTATGGCTACACCTTC.

V gene TRBV19 combines with J gene TRBJ2-2; D may correspond to TRBD1 or TRBD2 (5 bases each). Deletions cut 6 bases from V and 4 bases from J, with 15 bases between. The CDR3 covers 15 residues. Germline loops: CDR1 LNHDA, CDR2 SQIVND (reference sequence). CDR3 residues: CASSRGARSTGELFF. The CDR3 bases are TGTGCCAGTAGCCGAGGGGCCCGGAGCACCGGGGAGCTGTTTTTT.

The genes are TRBV7-2 and TRBJ1-4, with D possibly matching TRBD1 (5 bases). Germline V gene lookup returns CDR1 SGHTA and CDR2 FQGNSA. There are 15 residues in the CDR3. V was trimmed by 0 bases and J by 8 bases, leaving 13 bases between them. DNA of the CDR3: TGTGCCAGCAGCTTAGCGCCCAGGGCGGGAGAAAAACTGTTTTTT. Protein product: CASSLAPRAGEKLFF.

The gene calls are TRBV2 and TRBJ2-7; D uncertain. This CDR3 has 12 amino acids. V lost 1 base, J lost 6 bases, and 7 bases lay in between. The germline V gene encodes CDR1 SNHLY and CDR2 FYNNEI. As DNA, the CDR3 is TGTGCCAGCAGTGAAGGGGGTTCCGAGCAGTACTTC. Its translation: CASSEGGSEQYF.

The chain uses TRBV19 and TRBJ2-1; D is ambiguous. This CDR3 spans 18 amino acids. Per the germline V gene, CDR1 is LNHDA and CDR2 is SQIVND (reference sequence). Trimming pared 1 base from V and 0 bases from J, leaving 16 bases between. CDR3 sequence reads: CASSIGPLGLSSYNEQFF. The CDR3 nucleotides are TGTGCCAGTAGTATAGGACCTCTGGGGTTGAGCTCCTACAATGAGCAGTTCTTC.

The chain links TRBV19 to TRBJ1-5, with a possible D match to TRBD1 (5 bases). CDR3 size: 14 residues. V dropped 3 bases and J dropped 6 bases, with 12 bases sitting between them. The germline V gene encodes CDR1 LNHDA and CDR2 SQIVND (reference sequence). The chain's CDR3 is CASSIGAGTQPQHF. DNA for the CDR3: TGTGCCAGTAGTATCGGTGCGGGGACTCAGCCCCAGCATTTT.

This clone occurred once. The chain links TRBV9 to TRBJ2-1; D remains unclear. Germline CDR1 reads SGDLS; CDR2 reads YYNGEE. Trimming pared 0 bases from V and 2 bases from J, leaving 9 bases between. This CDR3 is 15 amino acids long. CDR3 amino acids: CASSVDGATYNEQFF. For the CDR3, the DNA is TGTGCCAGCAGCGTAGACGGAGCCACCTACAATGAGCAGTTCTTC.

J is TRBJ2-3 and V is TRBV19; D remains ambiguous. The CDR3 covers 11 residues. Per the germline V gene, CDR1 is LNHDA and CDR2 is SQIVND (reference sequence). V gave up 6 bases and J gave up 6 bases, with 7 bases separating them. The CDR3 sequence: CASRVSDTQYF. The DNA of the CDR3 is TGTGCCAGTAGGGTGTCGGATACGCAGTATTTT.

This clone occurred a few times. The genes are TRBV7-9 and TRBJ1-2; 8 nucleotides align to TRBD1. V trimming: 6 bases; J trimming: 5 bases; junction bases outside the gene matches: 11. The CDR3 is 15 amino acids. Germline V gives CDR1 SEHNR, CDR2 FQNEAQ (reference sequence). Here the CDR3 reads CASSIGTGKGYGYTF. CDR3 nucleotides: TGTGCCAGCAGTATAGGGACAGGAAAGGGGTATGGCTACACCTTC.

J is TRBJ1-1 and V is TRBV27; unclear D gene. Trimming pared 2 bases from V and 5 bases from J, leaving 6 bases between. The CDR3 sequence is 12 residues long. In germline, CDR1 is MNHEY, CDR2 SMNVEV (reference sequence). CDR3 DNA: TGTGCCAGCAGTTTAGACCGAACTGAAGCTTTCTTT. It translates to CASSLDRTEAFF.

The chain recombines TRBV5-1 with TRBJ2-1; 13 nucleotides line up with TRBD2. Germline V CDR1 and CDR2: SGHRS, YFSETQ. V gave up 4 bases and J gave up 9 bases; unmatched junction bases: 10. The CDR3 runs 16 residues. CDR3 in DNA: TGCGCCAGCAGCCCCCGAACTAGCGGGAGGGCCCTTGAGCAGTTCTTC. Translating gives CASSPRTSGRALEQFF. Full variable domain (missing parts from reference TRBV5-1 and TRBJ2-1): KAGVTQTPRYLIKTRGQQVTLSCSPISGHRSVSWYQQTPGQGLQFLFEYFSETQRNKGNFPGRFSGRQFSNSRSEMNVSTLELGDSALYLCASSPRTSGRALEQFFGPGTRLTVL.

This clone was recorded once. The V call is TRBV30, the J call TRBJ1-6; D not resolved. Germline CDR1 and CDR2: GTSNPN and SVGIG (reference sequence). V lost 0 bases and J 9 bases, leaving 6 bases between the germline ends. CDR3 length: 12 residues. The CDR3 nucleotides are TGTGCCTGGAGTGTACTGGGTTCACCCCTCCACTTT. It specifies CAWSVLGSPLHF.

This chain links TRBV30 with TRBJ2-1; the match to TRBD2 covers 7 bases. With 2 bases clipped from V and 7 bases from J, the junction kept 8 bases outside the gene matches. This CDR3 has 14 residues. CDR1 is GTSNPN and CDR2 is SVGIG in the germline V gene (reference sequence). CDR3 DNA sequence: TGTGCCTGGAGTCACGGGGCGGGAGTTAATGAGCAGTTCTTC. Encoded protein: CAWSHGAGVNEQFF.

V and J are TRBV5-6 and TRBJ1-1; no reliable D call. Deletions cut 4 bases from V and 0 bases from J, with 7 bases between. Germline V gene sequence: CDR1 SGHDT, CDR2 YYEEEE. This CDR3 is built from 13 residues. CDR3 amino acids: CASSLTLNTEAFF. The CDR3 DNA is TGTGCCAGCAGCCTTACATTGAACACTGAAGCTTTCTTT.

This clone was recorded once. This chain joins TRBV27 and TRBJ2-3; 12 bases agree with TRBD2. V lost 5 bases, J lost 4 bases, and 7 bases stayed unmatched. CDR1 MNHEY and CDR2 SMNVEV come from the germline V gene (reference sequence). The CDR3 is 16 residues long. The CDR3 DNA reads as TGTGCCAGCAGTCTATGGACTAGCGGGACTTCAGATACGCAGTATTTT. It specifies CASSLWTSGTSDTQYF.